This T cell receptor beta chain came from a study of blood T cells in healthy people across ages. For the second PCR, which ran for about 7 to 11 cycles, a sample-barcoded 5' primer and a J-beta primer mix were used. MiXCR, applied by TCRdb to the 5' RACE reads, yields one record per CDR3 protein. The table records 1,300,000 or so distinct CDR3 sequences, roughly 64% of them present only once. Germline V gene sequence: CDR1 MNHEY, CDR2 SVGAGI. The V end lost 8 bases, the J end lost 3 bases, and 8 bases lay between the germline ends. The CDR3 spans 11 residues. Only a few counts were recorded for this clonotype.

The sequenced material came from blood. The chain joins TRBV6-5 to TRBJ2-7; possibly TRBD2 for D (5 bases). This sequence originates from a man aged 18 to 29 in good health. CDR3 in amino acids: CASGLLYEQYF. The CDR3 coding sequence is TGTGCCAGCGGACTCCTCTACGAGCAGTACTTC.